The 3 T cell receptor beta chains in this list originate from one sample, sequenced in a study of long-term antiretroviral therapy in people with HIV (dated by TCRdb to the early 2020s). The immunoSEQ hsTCRB v3.0 assay was used at survey level resolution to sequence the TRB variable region. As stored in TCRdb, this immuneACCESS dataset retains in-frame rearrangements with V and J assigned. A fraction of the clones does not appear; measured against another copy, unresolved V genes explain less than half of the discrepancy, and the remainder lacks a known reason. This sample lists about 43,000 clones; about 89% were detected once. Clones ranked in the top ten supply 4% to 5.5% of the sample. This specimen consisted of unsorted PBMCs, obtained 0.1 years before starting antiretroviral therapy. Source of these receptors: a woman aged 50 to 65 with HIV.

This sequence joins TRBV7-3 and TRBJ2-3; 10 bases map to TRBD2. The CDR3 is 16 amino acids. V was pared by 5 bases and J by 3 bases, with 8 bases of the junction left unmatched. CDR1 SGHTA and CDR2 FQGTGA come from the germline V gene. The CDR3 reads CASSPKRGGPTDTQYF. Here the CDR3 DNA reads TGTGCCAGCAGCCCCAAGCGGGGGGGGCCGACAGATACGCAGTATTTT.

V is TRBV30 and J is TRBJ1-2, with D possibly being TRBD1 (5 bases). CDR1 GTSNPN and CDR2 SVGIG come from the germline V gene (reference sequence). This CDR3 has 12 residues. CDR3: CADKTGGDGYTF. The CDR3 DNA is TGTGCGGATAAGACTGGGGGGGATGGCTACACCTTC.

The V and J genes are TRBV5-4 and TRBJ1-6; 9 bases line up with TRBD1. Germline values: CDR1 SGHNT, CDR2 YYREEE (reference sequence). J lost 9 bases, V lost 3 bases, and 4 bases had no gene match. The CDR3 spans 14 residues. The CDR3: CASSSDRGGSPLHF. The CDR3 coding sequence is TGTGCCAGCAGCTCCGACAGGGGGGGTTCACCCCTCCACTTT.